The following is a T cell receptor beta chain sequence with its context. The sample is drawn from a study of blood T cell repertoires in COVID-19. For the study at large: The study drew acute and convalescent COVID-19 samples from the United States, Italy and Spain.

Profiled with immunoSEQ multiplex PCR; TCRdb holds only in-frame clones, not every one. The sample holds roughly 120,000 clones, around 80% seen once. Sequenced material: peripheral blood. The clonotype originates from a human donor in a cohort sampled during active or convalescent COVID-19.

The CDR3 DNA reads TGTGCCAGCAGTCTTACAGGGGGCGACTATGGCTACACCTTC. Translated, it gives CASSLTGGDYGYTF. The V call is TRBV7-2, the J call TRBJ1-2, with 9 bases fitting TRBD1. CDR3 length: 14 residues. The ends lost 6 bases at V and 3 bases at J; junction bases unmatched: 5. CDR1 SGHTA and CDR2 FQGNSA come from the germline V gene.